Listed below are T cell receptor beta chains from one sample, sequenced in a study of cytomegalovirus exposure and HLA in healthy donors. Here immunoSEQ multiplex PCR was the method, and the copy in TCRdb shows in-frame clones only, minus some. The table lists tens of thousands of clones, about 72% of them singletons. The sequenced sample consisted of PBMCs. These receptors all stem from a man in his thirties or forties in good health and CMV-seronegative. Both conserved end residues are part of each CDR3. Each record gives: CDR3 protein, J gene, V gene, CDR3 length.

cdr3_aa: CASSLAPTYGYTF
j_call: TRBJ1-2
v_call: TRBV7-9
cdr3_length: 13

cdr3_aa: CAWSEGTGKHEQYF
j_call: TRBJ2-7
v_call: TRBV30
cdr3_length: 14

cdr3_aa: CASSGQTYEQYF
j_call: TRBJ2-7
v_call: TRBV6-1
cdr3_length: 12

cdr3_aa: CASREDRFAANQPQHF
j_call: TRBJ1-5
v_call: TRBV2
cdr3_length: 16

cdr3_aa: CASSPSNSYEQYF
j_call: TRBJ2-7
v_call: TRBV5-4
cdr3_length: 13

cdr3_aa: CASSFGGGTNEQFF
j_call: TRBJ2-1
v_call: TRBV7-3
cdr3_length: 14

cdr3_aa: CASSAGTVSGNTIYF
j_call: TRBJ1-3
v_call: TRBV7-7
cdr3_length: 15

cdr3_aa: CASIFRRGNTEAFF
j_call: TRBJ1-1
v_call: TRBV28
cdr3_length: 14

cdr3_aa: CASSQDLGGVYGYTF
j_call: TRBJ1-2
v_call: TRBV14
cdr3_length: 15

cdr3_aa: CASSLESGYTF
j_call: TRBJ1-2
v_call: TRBV5-1
cdr3_length: 11

cdr3_aa: CASSQRGTKGSDNEQFF
j_call: TRBJ2-1
v_call: TRBV4-2
cdr3_length: 17

cdr3_aa: CASSGMGGTGGKSSPLHF
j_call: TRBJ1-6
v_call: TRBV25-1
cdr3_length: 18

cdr3_aa: CASSVVGTTTTDTQYF
j_call: TRBJ2-3
v_call: TRBV9
cdr3_length: 16

cdr3_aa: CASSPRTGPSGGNEQFF
j_call: TRBJ2-1
v_call: TRBV18
cdr3_length: 17

cdr3_aa: CASSQDRGGETQYF
j_call: TRBJ2-5
v_call: TRBV5-6
cdr3_length: 14

cdr3_aa: CSVEDRDYEQYF
j_call: TRBJ2-7
v_call: TRBV29-1
cdr3_length: 12

cdr3_aa: CASRTARYSEAFF
j_call: TRBJ1-1
v_call: TRBV2
cdr3_length: 13

cdr3_aa: CASSGGRTAASYNEQFF
j_call: TRBJ2-1
v_call: TRBV9
cdr3_length: 17

cdr3_aa: CASSEDWTGWDEQYF
j_call: TRBJ2-7
v_call: TRBV25-1
cdr3_length: 15

cdr3_aa: CASRQLPTENYGYTF
j_call: TRBJ1-2
v_call: TRBV12-2
cdr3_length: 15

cdr3_aa: CASSLAQPLRGGFPTGELFF
j_call: TRBJ2-2
v_call: TRBV7-2
cdr3_length: 20

cdr3_aa: CASSPAGALAGDTQYF
j_call: TRBJ2-3
v_call: TRBV7-2
cdr3_length: 16

cdr3_aa: CASSSRTGSIYEQYF
j_call: TRBJ2-7
v_call: TRBV7-2
cdr3_length: 15

cdr3_aa: CANTGAGGYPF
j_call: TRBJ1-2
v_call: TRBV6-4
cdr3_length: 11

cdr3_aa: CASSTQTGGHTEAFF
j_call: TRBJ1-1
v_call: TRBV4-1
cdr3_length: 15

cdr3_aa: CAISGEGSGRPQETQYF
j_call: TRBJ2-5
v_call: TRBV10-3
cdr3_length: 17

cdr3_aa: CASSGLGQGANGYTF
j_call: TRBJ1-2
v_call: TRBV6-1
cdr3_length: 15

cdr3_aa: CASSLGVGGARAFF
j_call: TRBJ1-1
v_call: TRBV7-9
cdr3_length: 14

cdr3_aa: CASSKSRGLSGNTIYF
j_call: TRBJ1-3
v_call: TRBV6-8
cdr3_length: 16